The present TCR beta chain was sequenced within a study of T cell responses to AZD1222 COVID-19 vaccine. Whole-study context: Second doses at about 4 or about 12 weeks were pooled. Regarding the study as a whole: Spike was spanned by vaccine-associated CD4 TCRs, which were dominant at 160-218 and 743-854. It was only after the peak T cell response that any repertoires were sampled.

The CDR3 length is 14 residues. CDR1 and CDR2 from the germline V gene are SGHVS and FNYEAQ. The V gene end was trimmed by 2 bases and the J gene end by 5 bases; junction bases not matched to a gene: 2. As to this clone: Antigen unknown.

Sequencing was performed with immunoSEQ multiplex PCR; in TCRdb, only in-frame clones are kept and a portion is missing. The table lists approximately 110,000 clones, about nine tenths of them singletons. The TCR sequence derives from an adult in good health. The source material was peripheral blood, sampled on day 0 of AZD1222 vaccination. The gene calls are TRBV7-6 and TRBJ1-4, with 7 bases lining up with TRBD1. The CDR3 loop reads CASSLSQGNEKLFF. The DNA for the CDR3 is TGTGCCAGCAGCTTATCACAGGGGAATGAAAAACTGTTTTTT. Using reference TRBV7-6 and TRBJ1-4 for the parts outside the CDR3, the full variable domain is GAGVSQSPRYKVTKRGQDVALRCDPISGHVSLYWYRQALGQGPEFLTYFNYEAQQDKSGLPNDRFSAERPEGSISTLTIQRTEQRDSAMYRCASSLSQGNEKLFFGSGTQLSVL.